Below are 28 T cell receptor beta chains sequenced from a single sample in a study of HIV-infected patients and healthy controls. Alpha and beta constant-region primers primed reverse transcription of around 0.5 ug RNA. Each of the alpha and beta chains got its own library through chain-specific third strand synthesis with indices. In TCRdb, the 5' RACE reads were re-called with MiXCR into one record per CDR3 protein. The data show 15,000 to 20,000 distinct CDR3 sequences, with over 5% seen just once and over 1.5% held by the top ten. Whole blood was used without fractionation, so all unsorted peripheral T cells were included. The sequenced material came from blood. Receptors originate from an adult in good health.

At least ten counts were recorded for this clonotype. CDR3 sequence: CASSEERGLSYNEQFF. CDR3 nucleotides: TGTGCCAGCAGCGAAGAGCGGGGGCTTTCCTACAATGAGCAGTTCTTC. The chain couples TRBV6-5 to TRBJ2-1, with TRBD2 identical over 8 bases. The CDR3 is made up of 16 amino acids. The germline V gene has CDR1 MNHEY and CDR2 SVGAGI. Unmatched junction bases numbered 8, after V lost 6 bases and J lost 1 base.

This clonotype was seen repeatedly, ten times or more. The V and J genes are TRBV10-3 and TRBJ2-3; D call uncertain. The CDR3 sequence is 15 residues long. V lost 0 bases, J lost 5 bases, and 12 bases lay in between. Per the germline V gene, CDR1 is ENHRY and CDR2 is SYGVKD. The CDR3 sequence is CAISESMAAKDTQYF. For the CDR3, the DNA is TGTGCCATCAGTGAGTCGATGGCGGCCAAAGATACGCAGTATTTT.

In its sample, this clonotype was seen many times. This sequence joins TRBV2 and TRBJ2-2; D unresolved. The germline V and J ends were trimmed by 8 bases and 6 bases, with 7 bases remaining between them. Germline V CDR1 and CDR2: SNHLY, FYNNEI. The CDR3 contains 11 residues. The CDR3 here is CASGMAGELFF. The DNA for the CDR3 is TGTGCCAGCGGTATGGCCGGGGAGCTGTTTTTT.

This clonotype was picked up many times. This chain uses TRBV4-2 with TRBJ2-3; the D is unclear. V lost 1 base and J 0 bases, leaving 11 bases between the germline ends. The CDR3 extends over 16 amino acids. Looked up from germline, CDR1 is LGHNA and CDR2 is YNFKEQ. DNA of the CDR3: TGTGCCAGCAGCCAAGCAAAAACACGTAGCACAGATACGCAGTATTTT. Its protein is CASSQAKTRSTDTQYF.

This clonotype is medium-sized by share. The gene calls are TRBV12-3 or TRBV12-4 and TRBJ1-2, with unresolved D. Trimming took off 3 bases at V and 2 bases at J, with 7 bases between the two ends. The CDR3 is 13 amino acids. CDR3 DNA: TGTGCCAGCAGTTTGTCAGACAACTATGGCTACACCTTC. This codes for CASSLSDNYGYTF.

This clonotype is medium-sized. The chain employs TRBV20-1 and TRBJ2-2; 9 bases match TRBD1. V shed 5 bases and J 3 bases; nucleotides not matched to a gene: 7. CDR3 length: 15 residues. The germline CDR1 and CDR2 sequences are DFQATT and SNEGSKA (reference sequence). CDR3: CSAPRQGEDTGELFF. The CDR3 region has the DNA TGCAGTGCTCCCCGACAGGGGGAAGACACCGGGGAGCTGTTTTTT.

By frequency in the sample, this clonotype is large. The gene calls are TRBV20-1 and TRBJ2-2; 9 bases align to TRBD1. This CDR3 is 16 amino acids long. Germline V lookup: CDR1 DFQATT, CDR2 SNEGSKA (reference sequence). V lost 2 bases to trimming and J lost 5 bases; unmatched junction nucleotides: 9. The CDR3 nucleotides are TGCAGTGCTAGATCTAAGGACAGGGGTGTAACCGGGGAGCTGTTTTTT. Protein product: CSARSKDRGVTGELFF.

By share, this clonotype ranks as medium-sized. The V and J genes are TRBV25-1 and TRBJ1-2; no clear D gene. This CDR3 has 13 amino acids. Trimming stripped 2 bases from V and 2 bases from J, with 6 bases between. The germline V gene has CDR1 MGHDK and CDR2 SYGVNS. This CDR3 reads CASSEMENYGYTF. The DNA for the CDR3 is TGTGCCAGCAGTGAAATGGAAAACTATGGCTACACCTTC.

This clonotype was recorded many times. V is TRBV5-1 and J is TRBJ1-3; no clear D gene. The ends were cut back, 5 bases at V and 2 bases at J, with 20 bases in the middle. From germline, CDR1 is SGHRS and CDR2 YFSETQ. The CDR3 totals 17 residues. The CDR3 nucleotides are TGCGCCAGCAGACTTGGGCAGATAGAGCGTCCTGGAAACACCATATATTTT. Its translation is CASRLGQIERPGNTIYF.

This clonotype was detected many times. CDR3 residues: CASSPRTGGQETQYF. CDR3 DNA sequence: TGTGCCAGCTCACCACGGACAGGGGGCCAAGAGACCCAGTACTTC. V gene TRBV18 combines with J gene TRBJ2-5; TRBD1 agrees at 10 bases. V trimming: 1 base; J trimming: 1 base; junction bases outside the gene matches: 0. Germline CDR1 reads KGHSH; CDR2 reads LQKENI. The length of the CDR3 is 15 residues.

There are a few counts of this clonotype. This chain joins TRBV14 and TRBJ1-4; possible D gene TRBD1, 5 bases. The germline CDR1 and CDR2 sequences are SGHDN and FVKESK. V lost 4 bases and J 4 bases, leaving 10 bases between the germline ends. The CDR3 has 14 amino acids. The CDR3 sequence: CASSRRTSNEKLFF. The CDR3, as DNA: TGTGCCAGCAGCCGGCGGACAAGTAATGAAAAACTGTTTTTT.

This clonotype was seen repeatedly, ten times or more. V and J are TRBV19 and TRBJ2-3, with D perhaps being TRBD1 or TRBD2 (6 bases each). The V and J ends lost 2 bases and 3 bases respectively, with 15 bases between them. This CDR3 is built from 16 residues. Germline assignment: CDR1 LNHDA and CDR2 SQIVND (reference sequence). The CDR3 bases are TGTGCCAGTAGTATACGGGGAAGGGGGAGGACAGATACGCAGTATTTT. It yields the protein CASSIRGRGRTDTQYF. Full variable domain (missing parts from reference TRBV19 and TRBJ2-3): DGGITQSPKYLFRKEGQNVTLSCEQNLNHDAMYWYRQDPGQGLRLIYYSQIVNDFQKGDIAEGYSVSREKKESFPLTVTSAQKNPTAFYLCASSIRGRGRTDTQYFGPGTRLTVL.

Ten or more counts support this clonotype. The chain employs TRBV7-2 and TRBJ2-3; 9 bases line up with TRBD2. Germline V lookup: CDR1 SGHTA, CDR2 FQGNSA. The CDR3 contains 15 residues. V lost 2 bases and J lost 2; bases outside the gene matches: 2. CDR3 loop: CASSLIAGDTDTQYF. The CDR3, as DNA: TGTGCCAGCAGCTTAATAGCGGGGGACACAGATACGCAGTATTTT.

At least ten counts were recorded for this clonotype. This sequence joins TRBV23-1 and TRBJ2-4; 10 bases are a match to TRBD1. TRBV23-1 is classed as an ORF, of uncertain function. The CDR3 extends over 22 amino acids. Trimming took 4 bases from V and 5 from J; bases not matched to a gene: 26. The CDR3 bases are TGCGCCAGCAGTCCATTCCAAATAATTCGTCCGGGACAGGGGAGGAAGGAAAACATTCAGTACTTC. Its protein product is CASSPFQIIRPGQGRKENIQYF.

This clonotype was counted a few times. This chain connects TRBV6-2 or TRBV6-3 to TRBJ2-7, with TRBD1 matching 10 bases. Per the germline V gene, CDR1 is MNHEY and CDR2 is SVGEGT. The CDR3 is made up of 13 amino acids. The junction had 9 bases not matched to a gene; V was cut back by 11 bases and J by 5 bases. The CDR3 DNA is TGTGCCGGTGGGACAGGGGAGAATCACGAGCAGTACTTC. It yields the protein CAGGTGENHEQYF.

This clonotype has at least ten counts. This sequence joins TRBV7-2 and TRBJ2-3; 10 nucleotides agree with TRBD2. Germline V lookup: CDR1 SGHTA, CDR2 FQGNSA. This CDR3 region has 16 residues. V was pared by 4 bases and J by 1 base, with 5 bases of the junction left unmatched. CDR3 in DNA: TGTGCCAGCAGCTCCAGCCTAGCGGGGGGCACAGATACGCAGTATTTT. Amino acids: CASSSSLAGGTDTQYF.

The sample holds many counts of this clonotype. The V call is TRBV7-9, the J call TRBJ2-1; D unclear. V lost 0 bases and J 3 bases, leaving 6 bases between the germline ends. CDR3 length: 14 residues. In germline, CDR1 is SEHNR, CDR2 FQNEAQ (reference sequence). The CDR3 is CASSLASDYNEQFF. As DNA, the CDR3 is TGTGCCAGCAGCTTAGCGAGTGACTACAATGAGCAGTTCTTC.

In this sample, this clonotype turned up many times. The gene calls are TRBV20-1 and TRBJ2-1, with 7 bases that match TRBD2. The germline V gene encodes CDR1 DFQATT and CDR2 SNEGSKA (reference sequence). V was pared by 4 bases and J by 4 bases, with 10 bases of the junction left unmatched. The CDR3 runs 15 residues. Here the CDR3 reads CSATRRGELYNEQFF. The CDR3 DNA reads as TGCAGTGCTACTCGACGGGGGGAGCTATACAATGAGCAGTTCTTC.

Sample share makes this clonotype medium-sized (0.01 to 0.1%). The chain uses TRBV20-1 and TRBJ2-7; possibly TRBD2 for D (6 bases). The CDR3 is made up of 16 amino acids. Germline CDR1 is DFQATT and CDR2 is SNEGSKA (reference sequence). The ends were cut back, 1 base at V and 0 bases at J, with 16 bases in the middle. The chain's CDR3 is CSARVAAGDFSYEQYF. The CDR3 DNA follows: TGCAGTGCTAGAGTGGCAGCGGGCGACTTCTCCTACGAGCAGTACTTC.

The sample holds a few counts of this clonotype. This rearrangement joins TRBV5-4 to TRBJ2-2; unclear D gene. CDR3 length equals 14 residues. CDR1 is SGHNT and CDR2 is YYREEE in the germline V gene (reference sequence). Deletions cut 3 bases from V and 0 bases from J, with 6 bases between. For the CDR3, the DNA is TGTGCCAGCAGCTCCGCATCGAACACCGGGGAGCTGTTTTTT. It yields the protein CASSSASNTGELFF.

This clonotype was counted ten times or more. J is TRBJ2-2 and V is TRBV20-1; D remains unclear. Germline V gives CDR1 DFQATT, CDR2 SNEGSKA (reference sequence). V was cut by 0 bases and J by 7 bases, with 6 bases left in between. The CDR3 sequence is 12 residues long. CDR3 loop: CSAREGVGELFF. Here the CDR3 DNA reads TGCAGTGCTAGAGAGGGCGTCGGGGAGCTGTTTTTT.

This clonotype has ten or more counts. The chain joins TRBV2 to TRBJ1-1; D remains unclear. The CDR3 consists of 11 residues. The germline CDR1 and CDR2 sequences are SNHLY and FYNNEI. Trimming shortened V by 4 bases and J by 12 bases, and 12 bases separated the two germline ends. The CDR3 nucleotides read TGTGCCAGCAGTGTCTACTTCGTCCCTTTCTTT. It specifies CASSVYFVPFF.

The table lists this clonotype with many counts. V usage is TRBV12-3 or TRBV12-4 and J usage is TRBJ2-1; TRBD1 agrees at 7 bases. The V and J ends lost 1 base and 9 bases, in that order; junction bases with no gene match: 12. This CDR3 contains 16 residues. The DNA for the CDR3 is TGTGCCAGCAGTTTAGTGGGACAGCAATCCCGGGGTGAGCAGTTCTTC. Translation gives CASSLVGQQSRGEQFF.

In this sample, this clonotype turned up many times. The chain is built from TRBV7-3 and TRBJ2-4; no clear D. Germline V gives CDR1 SGHTA, CDR2 FQGTGA. The CDR3 has 13 residues. V lost 1 base to trimming and J lost 8 bases, with 9 bases between them. CDR3 region: CASSLNTQDIQYF. CDR3 nucleotide sequence: TGTGCCAGCAGCTTAAATACCCAGGACATTCAGTACTTC.

Note on this clonotype: At one boundary the junction diverges from the germline segment, which might be a read error. The CDR3 here is CASSQGSGQRTEAFF. In nucleotides, the CDR3 is TGCGCCAGCAGTCAAGGTTCCGGTCAGCGCACTGAAGCTTTCTTT. The rearrangement links TRBV4-1 to TRBJ1-1; D gene uncertain. CDR1 MGHRA and CDR2 YSYEKL come from the germline V gene. The CDR3 extends over 15 amino acids.

In this sample, this clonotype turned up many times. The V gene is TRBV7-2, the J gene TRBJ2-3; TRBD2 agrees at 9 bases. V trimming: 0 bases; J trimming: 3 bases; junction bases outside the gene matches: 7. The germline V gene encodes CDR1 SGHTA and CDR2 FQGNSA. This CDR3 is 17 amino acids long. The CDR3 region has the DNA TGTGCCAGCAGCTTAGCCGCCGGCGGGGGGGCTACAGATACGCAGTATTTT. This translates into CASSLAAGGGATDTQYF.

This clonotype showed up many times. The genes are TRBV18 and TRBJ1-5, with a possible D match to TRBD1 (5 bases). Trimming left V 1 base short and J 7 bases short, with 11 bases between. The CDR3 has 14 amino acids. Germline CDR1 is KGHSH and CDR2 is LQKENI. CDR3 residues: CASSPLSGSQPQHF. In DNA form, the CDR3 reads TGTGCCAGCTCACCACTCTCAGGGAGCCAGCCCCAGCATTTT. Filled out from reference TRBV18 and TRBJ1-5, the complete variable domain reads NAGVMQNPRHLVRRRGQEARLRCSPMKGHSHVYWYRQLPEEGLKFMVYLQKENIIDESGMPKERFSAEFPKEGPSILRIQQVVRGDSAAYFCASSPLSGSQPQHFGDGTRLSIL.

The V and J genes are TRBV20-1 and TRBJ1-1; D is undetermined. This CDR3 has 14 amino acids. Germline V CDR1 and CDR2: DFQATT, SNEGSKA (reference sequence). V dropped 5 bases and J dropped 0 bases, with 13 bases sitting between them. This CDR3 is CSAPNGQLNTEAFF. CDR3 coding DNA: TGCAGTGCTCCCAATGGCCAGTTGAACACTGAAGCTTTCTTT.